The 3 T cell receptor beta chains below were found in one sample sequenced in a study of cytomegalovirus exposure and HLA in healthy donors. PCR used 60 Vbeta primers and 13 Jbeta primers. The method was immunoSEQ multiplex PCR; TCRdb's version includes in-frame clones alone and lacks a portion of them. The table includes approximately 190,000 clones, roughly 76% detected once. The sample consisted of PBMCs. These receptors all come from a man aged 35-49 years in good health and CMV-seropositive.

CDR3 sequence reads: CASSPISSEGVGTEQFF. CDR3 coding DNA: TGCGCCAGCAGCCCCATTTCTAGCGAAGGAGTAGGAACTGAGCAGTTCTTC. The chain carries TRBV5-1 and TRBJ2-1; tentatively, D is TRBD2 (6 bases). V gave up 4 bases and J gave up 9 bases, with 26 bases separating them. The length of the CDR3 is 17 residues. From germline, CDR1 is SGHRS and CDR2 YFSETQ. Based on the CDR3 plus reference TRBV5-1 and TRBJ2-1, the full variable domain is KAGVTQTPRYLIKTRGQQVTLSCSPISGHRSVSWYQQTPGQGLQFLFEYFSETQRNKGNFPGRFSGRQFSNSRSEMNVSTLELGDSALYLCASSPISSEGVGTEQFFGPGTRLTVL.

This rearrangement joins TRBV2 to TRBJ2-7, with TRBD1 matching over 9 bases. CDR3 length: 19 amino acids. Germline assignment: CDR1 SNHLY and CDR2 FYNNEI. V lost 0 bases, J lost 3 bases, and 15 bases stayed unmatched. The CDR3 nucleotides are TGTGCCAGCAGTGAAGCCCGGGCCGGGGGTCGGGACAGGGTCTACGAGCAGTACTTC. As protein: CASSEARAGGRDRVYEQYF.

The chain couples TRBV19 to TRBJ1-1; D is uncertain. The V and J ends lost 4 bases and 0 bases respectively, with 9 bases between them. The CDR3 contains 14 residues. The germline gives CDR1 LNHDA, CDR2 SQIVND (reference sequence). The CDR3 loop is CASSRETVNTEAFF. CDR3 DNA sequence: TGTGCCAGTAGTAGAGAGACTGTGAACACTGAAGCTTTCTTT.